This T cell receptor beta chain was profiled in a study of Tregs in tolerant kidney transplant recipients. About the study: Mixed chimerism was transient after nonmyeloablative marrow transplants from related graft donors.

Notes on this clone: Its cognate antigen is unknown.

V lost 3 bases and J lost 4, with 7 bases in between. The CDR3 runs 12 residues. Germline-derived CDR1 and CDR2 are SGHAT and FQNNGV. Overall study findings and caveats: Tregs expanded with activated donor B cells seemed most donor-specific.

Sequencing was performed with immunoSEQ multiplex PCR; in TCRdb, only in-frame clones are kept and a portion is missing. Of about 69,000 clones listed, about 89% are singletons. This material consisted of CD4+ T cells from blood, taken before the transplant. The sequence derives from a human donor who received a combined kidney and bone marrow transplant. The V call is TRBV11-2, the J call TRBJ2-7; possibly TRBD1 for D (6 bases). In DNA form, the CDR3 reads TGTGCCAGCAGCTTCGACAGGTACGAGCAGTACTTC. Protein sequence: CASSFDRYEQYF.